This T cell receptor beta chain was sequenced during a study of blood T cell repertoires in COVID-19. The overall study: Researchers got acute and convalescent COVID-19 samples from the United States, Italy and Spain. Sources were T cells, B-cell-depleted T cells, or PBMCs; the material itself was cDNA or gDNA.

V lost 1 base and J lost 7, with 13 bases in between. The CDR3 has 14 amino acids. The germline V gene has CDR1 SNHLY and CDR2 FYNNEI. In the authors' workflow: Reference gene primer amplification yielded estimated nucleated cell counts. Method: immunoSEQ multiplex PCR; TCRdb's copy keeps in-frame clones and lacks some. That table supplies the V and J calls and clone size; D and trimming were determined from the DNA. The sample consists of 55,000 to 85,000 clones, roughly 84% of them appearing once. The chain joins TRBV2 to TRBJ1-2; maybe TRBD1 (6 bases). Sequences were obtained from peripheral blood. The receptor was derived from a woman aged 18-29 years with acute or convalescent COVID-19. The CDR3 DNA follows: TGTGCCAGCAGTGAAGGGGGGCCGCTCGGTGGCTACACCTTC. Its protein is CASSEGGPLGGYTF.